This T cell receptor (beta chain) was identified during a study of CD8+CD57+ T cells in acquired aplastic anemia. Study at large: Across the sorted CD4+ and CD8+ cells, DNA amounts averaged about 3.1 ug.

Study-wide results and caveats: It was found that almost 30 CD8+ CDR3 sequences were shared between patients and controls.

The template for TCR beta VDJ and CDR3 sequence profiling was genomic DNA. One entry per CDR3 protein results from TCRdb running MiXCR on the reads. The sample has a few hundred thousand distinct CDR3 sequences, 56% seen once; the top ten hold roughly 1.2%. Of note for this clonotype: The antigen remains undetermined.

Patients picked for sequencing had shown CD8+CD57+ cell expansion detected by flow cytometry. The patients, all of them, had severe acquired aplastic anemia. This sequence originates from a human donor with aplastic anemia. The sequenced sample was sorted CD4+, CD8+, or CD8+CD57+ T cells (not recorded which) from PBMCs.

The CDR3 bases are TGCGCCAGCAGCCAGTGGACAGGCGATGAGCAGTTCTTC. The encoded protein is CASSQWTGDEQFF. The chain carries TRBV4-1 and TRBJ2-1; 7 bases match TRBD1. V dropped 3 bases and J dropped 8; count of bases not matched to a gene: 4. The CDR3 length is 13 residues. Germline V gives CDR1 MGHRA, CDR2 YSYEKL.